This TCR beta chain was identified in a study of regulatory T cells in long-lasting Graves disease. Libraries of TCR beta came from iRepertoire HTBI primers plus Arm-PCR of CDR3 regions. TCRdb itself ran the multiplex PCR reads through MiXCR, one entry per CDR3 protein. The sample records some 450,000 distinct CDR3 sequences, about a sixth being singletons. This clonotype was seen many times. Its antigen is as yet unknown. Regarding time point: newly diagnosed GD, antithyroid drugs for less than 3 months. The authors made the TCR library using RNA they extracted from PBMCs. General observations from the study: It was possible that the small sample size reduced accuracy. The number of shared public clonotypes was higher in persistent patients (approximately 2,500) than new patients (more than 850).

These data are also associated with another study on T cells in Graves' hyperthyroidism and ophthalmopathy.

The source material was peripheral blood mononuclear cells (PBMCs), sampled at new diagnosis, from a patient treated with antithyroid drugs. The receptor comes from a young woman with Graves disease.

CDR3 region: CSAEGLAEYEQYF. The CDR3, as DNA: TGCAGTGCGGAGGGACTAGCGGAATACGAGCAGTACTTC. The rearrangement links TRBV20-1 to TRBJ2-7; 11 nucleotides agree with TRBD2. Germline V gene sequence: CDR1 DFQATT, CDR2 SNEGSKA (reference sequence). V was pared by 6 bases and J by 4 bases, with 5 bases of the junction left unmatched. This CDR3 region has 13 residues.